These 26 T cell receptor beta chains originate from one sample sequenced in a study of blood T cell repertoires in COVID-19. The repertoire was sequenced with immunoSEQ multiplex PCR; TCRdb's copy has only in-frame clones and lacks some. Altogether about 170,000 clones are present, 70% to 90% being singletons, with the ten largest covering roughly 0.82%. Sequencing input: PBMCs or T cells enriched from blood (not recorded which). These receptors originate from a woman aged 18 to 35 who had recovered from COVID-19.

Regarding this clone: Because the CDR3 is missing its conserved closing phenylalanine or tryptophan, this is likely a read error. No DNA is shown, since the ends of the CDR3 on it are uncertain; the CDR3 is the one TCRdb lists. V and J are TRBV21-1 and TRBJ2-7; TRBD1, the table's D call, lacks a check against the DNA. TRBV21-1 constitutes a pseudogene. The CDR3 adds up to 12 amino acids, both ends counted. CDR3 loop: CASGKGGDRGVR.

The chain employs TRBV3-1 (or the pseudogene TRBV3-2) and TRBJ2-7, with 7 bases matching TRBD1. The CDR3 loop spans 12 amino acids. CDR1 LGHDT and CDR2 YNNKEL come from the germline V gene (reference sequence). The ends lost 1 base at V and 12 bases at J; junction bases unmatched: 6. In DNA form, the CDR3 reads TGTGCCAGCAGCCAAGGGTCTAAGGGGGCGTACTTC. Its protein is CASSQGSKGAYF.

This clone was seen just once. This chain joins TRBV5-1 and TRBJ2-5, with 12 nucleotides matching TRBD2. This CDR3 comprises 16 residues. Germline CDR1 reads SGHRS; CDR2 reads YFSETQ. Losses at the gene ends were 5 bases for V and 4 bases for J; bases not matched to a gene: 9. CDR3 loop: CASSLAGGPLRETQYF. The CDR3 DNA sequence: TGCGCCAGCAGTCTAGCGGGAGGGCCACTGAGAGAGACCCAGTACTTC.

This clone occurred once. The chain has TRBV10-3 and TRBJ2-3, with 9 bases fitting TRBD2. The trim removed 5 bases at V and 1 base at J, leaving 4 bases unmatched. The CDR3 is made up of 15 amino acids. Germline lookup yields CDR1 ENHRY and CDR2 SYGVKD. This CDR3 reads CAISFSGGGTDTQYF. Written as DNA, the CDR3 is TGTGCCATCAGTTTTAGCGGGGGAGGCACAGATACGCAGTATTTT.

This clone is a singleton in its sample. The V and J genes are TRBV11-2 and TRBJ1-3, with 8 positions matching TRBD1. The germline V gene encodes CDR1 SGHAT and CDR2 FQNNGV. This CDR3 region has 15 residues. V shed 5 bases, J shed 4 bases, and the junction held 7 bases outside the gene matches. The CDR3 loop reads CASSSGQGYGNTIYF. CDR3 DNA sequence: TGTGCCAGCAGCAGCGGACAGGGTTACGGAAACACCATATATTTT.

The chain employs TRBV11-3 and TRBJ2-1; maybe TRBD2 (6 bases). CDR1 and CDR2 (germline): SGHNT, YENEEA. V was pared by 2 bases and J by 4 bases, with 21 bases between. This CDR3 comprises 18 residues. The CDR3 nucleotides are TGTGCCAGCAGCTTAAATGGGTGGGGGGAGTCCAAATACAATGAGCAGTTCTTC. Translated: CASSLNGWGESKYNEQFF.

Concerning this clone: The germline gene is not matched at one end of the junction; a read error may be the cause. V is TRBV6-5 and J is TRBJ2-7, with 7 bases aligning to TRBD1. Germline V lookup: CDR1 MNHEY, CDR2 SVGAGI. CDR3 length: 15 residues. In DNA, the CDR3 is TGTGCCAGCAGTGACTCGACAGGGAAAATCTACGAGCAGTACTTC. It codes for CASSDSTGKIYEQYF.

The V gene is TRBV3-1 (or the pseudogene TRBV3-2), the J gene TRBJ2-5; 7 bases are shared with TRBD2. J lost 6 bases, V lost 0 bases, and 10 bases had no gene match. Germline V lookup: CDR1 LGHDT, CDR2 YNNKEL (reference sequence). CDR3 length equals 16 residues. CDR3 protein: CASSQDPHGGSKTQYF. The DNA for the CDR3 is TGTGCCAGCAGCCAAGATCCTCACGGGGGGAGCAAGACCCAGTACTTC.

V gene TRBV5-5 combines with J gene TRBJ2-2, with 9 bases lining up with TRBD1. J lost 3 bases, V lost 5 bases, and 5 bases had no gene match. The CDR3 runs 15 residues. The germline V gene has CDR1 SGHKS and CDR2 YYEKEE (reference sequence). The CDR3: CASSYRQGDTGELFF. The CDR3, as DNA: TGTGCCAGCAGTTATAGACAGGGGGACACCGGGGAGCTGTTTTTT. Looking up the rest from reference TRBV5-5 and TRBJ2-2 gives the full variable domain: DAGVTQSPTHLIKTRGQQVTLRCSPISGHKSVSWYQQVLGQGPQFIFQYYEKEERGRGNFPDRFSARQFPNYSSELNVNALLLGDSALYLCASSYRQGDTGELFFGEGSRLTVL.

This sequence joins TRBV11-3 and TRBJ2-3, with a tentative D call TRBD2 (6 bases). Trimming removed 5 bases from V and 5 bases from J, with 8 bases in between. Germline CDR1 is SGHNT and CDR2 is YENEEA. The CDR3 length is 12 residues. The chain's CDR3 is CASSRGEDTQYF. The CDR3 DNA reads as TGTGCCAGCAGCCGCGGGGAAGATACGCAGTATTTT.

CDR3 region: CASSHGEGSNEQFF. The CDR3 DNA sequence: TGTGCCAGCAGCCATGGAGAAGGATCCAATGAGCAGTTCTTC. The genes are TRBV14 and TRBJ2-1, with no clear D. This CDR3 comprises 14 residues. V lost 3 bases and J lost 6, with 12 bases in between. CDR1 is SGHDN and CDR2 is FVKESK in the germline V gene.

The V gene is TRBV2, the J gene TRBJ2-3, with 10 bases lining up with TRBD1. Germline CDR1 and CDR2: SNHLY and FYNNEI. The length of the CDR3 is 18 residues. The V gene end was trimmed by 1 base and the J gene end by 4 bases; junction bases not matched to a gene: 11. CDR3 loop: CASSEERRDRGFSDTQYF. The DNA for the CDR3 is TGTGCCAGCAGTGAAGAGCGGAGGGACAGGGGTTTCTCAGATACGCAGTATTTT.

This chain joins TRBV5-1 and TRBJ2-3; a weak D match, TRBD2 (6 bases). Trimming cost V 9 bases and J 1 base, with 18 bases left between them. Germline V lookup: CDR1 SGHRS, CDR2 YFSETQ. The CDR3 loop spans 15 amino acids. CDR3 in amino acids: CATQILGTGTDTQYF. Here the CDR3 DNA reads TGCGCCACCCAAATTTTAGGGACTGGCACAGATACGCAGTATTTT.

The chain is built from TRBV23-1 and TRBJ1-2; D unclear. TRBV23-1 is an ORF, with its function uncertain. This CDR3 is 14 amino acids long. Trimming shortened V by 0 bases and J by 4 bases, and 9 bases separated the two germline ends. The CDR3, as DNA: TGCGCCAGCAGTCAATCACAGTCCCCCTATGGCTACACCTTC. Translated: CASSQSQSPYGYTF.

The chain couples TRBV6-2 or TRBV6-3 to TRBJ2-6, with TRBD1 matching 12 bases. Trimming cost V 6 bases and J 9 bases; bases outside gene matches: 9. CDR3 length: 16 amino acids. Germline V gives CDR1 MNHEY, CDR2 SVGEGT. The CDR3 reads CASSPRDRGLFNVLTF. CDR3 bases: TGTGCCAGCAGCCCCCGGGACAGGGGGCTTTTCAACGTCCTGACTTTC.

The V and J genes are TRBV7-2 and TRBJ1-2; the match to TRBD1 covers 8 bases. The CDR3 consists of 16 residues. J was trimmed by 8 bases and V by 3 bases; bases with no gene match: 14. Germline CDR1 reads SGHTA; CDR2 reads FQGNSA. The CDR3 DNA sequence: TGTGCCAGCAGCTTTGGGGACAGGACTAGAGTGGAGGGCTACACCTTC. Translated, it gives CASSFGDRTRVEGYTF. Variable domain in full (rest from reference TRBV7-2 and TRBJ1-2): GAGVSQSPSNKVTEKGKDVELRCDPISGHTALYWYRQSLGQGLEFLIYFQGNSAPDKSGLPSDRFSAERTGGSVSTLTIQRTQQEDSAVYLCASSFGDRTRVEGYTFGSGTRLTVV.

This clone came up once. This chain links TRBV5-6 with TRBJ1-1; a possible D gene is TRBD1 (6 bases). V was pared by 0 bases and J by 1 base, with 10 bases between. Germline CDR1 is SGHDT and CDR2 is YYEEEE. This CDR3 comprises 15 residues. CDR3 amino acids: CASSLGRTENTEAFF. CDR3 coding DNA: TGTGCCAGCAGCTTGGGTCGGACAGAGAACACTGAAGCTTTCTTT.

The V and J genes are TRBV6-4 and TRBJ2-2, with 11 positions matching TRBD2. CDR1 and CDR2 from the germline V gene are MRHNA and SNTAGT. The V gene end was trimmed by 6 bases and the J gene end by 4 bases; junction bases not matched to a gene: 1. The CDR3 contains 14 residues. As DNA, the CDR3 is TGTGCCAGCAGAGGACTAGCGGGCACCGGGGAGCTGTTTTTT. Translation: CASRGLAGTGELFF.

This clone has just one count. The chain links TRBV29-1 to TRBJ1-2, with 7 bases aligning to TRBD1. This CDR3 region has 12 residues. CDR1 is SQVTM and CDR2 is ANQGSEA in the germline V gene. V shed 7 bases, J shed 2 bases, and the junction held 4 bases outside the gene matches. CDR3 sequence: CSAGTVNYGYTF. The CDR3 DNA follows: TGCAGCGCCGGGACAGTGAACTATGGCTACACCTTC.

The chain's CDR3 is CASSAYRGHTEAFF. CDR3 bases: TGTGCCAGCAGCGCTTACAGGGGCCACACTGAAGCTTTCTTT. This chain connects TRBV28 to TRBJ1-1; 7 bases are shared with TRBD1. The CDR3 extends over 14 amino acids. The V segment lost 6 bases and the J segment 3 bases; nucleotides outside the gene matches: 7. Germline loops: CDR1 MDHEN, CDR2 SYDVKM.

The V call is TRBV6-2 or TRBV6-3, the J call TRBJ2-5, with 11 bases aligning to TRBD2. V trimming: 5 bases; J trimming: 12 bases; junction bases outside the gene matches: 2. CDR1 and CDR2 from the germline V gene are MNHEY and SVGEGT. The CDR3 is made up of 11 amino acids. CDR3 sequence: CASSQGLAEYF. The CDR3, as DNA: TGTGCCAGCAGTCAGGGACTAGCGGAGTACTTC.

V gene TRBV20-1 combines with J gene TRBJ2-3; D gene uncertain. Germline V gene sequence: CDR1 DFQATT, CDR2 SNEGSKA (reference sequence). The length of the CDR3 is 11 residues. For the CDR3, the DNA is TGCAGCCCGAGAGGAGCAGATACGCAGTATTTT. Protein sequence: CSPRGADTQYF.

The chain combines TRBV5-4 with TRBJ1-6; 9 bases agree with TRBD1. Germline CDR1 and CDR2: SGHNT and YYREEE (reference sequence). V lost 3 bases to trimming and J lost 6 bases; unmatched junction nucleotides: 4. The CDR3 contains 15 residues. The CDR3: CASSSATGGNSPLHF. CDR3 DNA: TGTGCCAGCAGCTCAGCGACAGGGGGTAATTCACCCCTCCACTTT. The whole variable domain, filled in from reference TRBV5-4 and TRBJ1-6, reads ETGVTQSPTHLIKTRGQQVTLRCSSQSGHNTVSWYQQALGQGPQFIFQYYREEENGRGNFPPRFSGLQFPNYSSELNVNALELDDSALYLCASSSATGGNSPLHFGNGTRLTVT.

Points on this clone: The junction does not match germline at one end; this may be a read error. The chain uses TRBV18 and TRBJ1-4; 7 bases are shared with TRBD1. The CDR3 loop spans 15 amino acids. Germline V gene data show CDR1 as KGHSH and CDR2 as LQKENI. The CDR3 region is CASSPDLSAGGNMIF. DNA for the CDR3: TGTGCCAGCTCACCGGATTTGAGTGCAGGGGGAAATATGATTTTT.

The chain couples TRBV7-8 to TRBJ1-1; 8 bases line up with TRBD1. Trimming cost V 2 bases and J 1 base; bases outside gene matches: 12. The germline V gene encodes CDR1 SGHVS and CDR2 FQNEAQ. The CDR3 length is 18 residues. The CDR3 protein is CASSLITQGAFQNTEAFF. CDR3 DNA: TGTGCCAGCAGCTTAATAACCCAGGGGGCGTTCCAGAACACTGAAGCTTTCTTT. Together with reference TRBV7-8 and TRBJ1-1, the CDR3 gives the full variable domain: GAGVSQSPRYKVAKRGQDVALRCDPISGHVSLFWYQQALGQGPEFLTYFQNEAQLDKSGLPSDRFFAERPEGSVSTLKIQRTQQEDSAVYLCASSLITQGAFQNTEAFFGQGTRLTVV.

The rearrangement joins TRBV6-8 to TRBJ2-7, with 8 nucleotides matching TRBD2. V dropped 9 bases and J dropped 2; count of bases not matched to a gene: 18. The CDR3 covers 17 residues. Germline V gene sequence: CDR1 MNHGY, CDR2 SAAAGT. Here the CDR3 reads CARKVRSSGFITYEQYF. CDR3 DNA sequence: TGTGCCAGGAAGGTACGGTCTAGCGGGTTTATAACCTACGAGCAGTACTTC.